What follows are 27 T cell receptor beta chains derived from one specimen sequenced in a study of shared clonotypes between healthy human individuals. Data came from immunoSEQ multiplex PCR; TCRdb stores just in-frame clones and leaves some out. The sample includes about a million clones, 77% seen only once; the top ten take roughly 0.83%. Sample: memory CD4+ T cells from PBMCs. The subset is: CD45RA-negative fraction. The receptors originated from a man aged 18 to 30 in good health. Some clones in this sample may be carry-over from other donors' samples.

This sequence joins TRBV7-3 and TRBJ2-7; D is possibly TRBD2 (5 bases). The CDR3 is 15 residues long. The germline V and J ends were trimmed by 0 bases and 0 bases, with 9 bases remaining between them. The germline CDR1 and CDR2 sequences are SGHTA and FQGTGA. CDR3 in DNA: TGTGCCAGCAGCTTAACGAGGGCGAGCTCCTACGAGCAGTACTTC. It yields the protein CASSLTRASSYEQYF. Variable domain in full (rest from reference TRBV7-3 and TRBJ2-7): GAGVSQTPSNKVTEKGKYVELRCDPISGHTALYWYRQSLGQGPEFLIYFQGTGAADDSGLPNDRFFAVRPEGSVSTLKIQRTERGDSAVYLCASSLTRASSYEQYFGPGTRLTVT.

This sequence joins TRBV4-1 and TRBJ2-7; 10 nucleotides agree with TRBD1. With V trimmed by 3 bases and J by 3 bases, 5 bases remained unmatched. This CDR3 spans 15 amino acids. Germline lookup yields CDR1 MGHRA and CDR2 YSYEKL. The CDR3 loop is CASSHRGQGFYEQYF. As DNA, the CDR3 is TGCGCCAGCAGCCATCGGGGACAGGGGTTCTACGAGCAGTACTTC.

The rearrangement links TRBV27 to TRBJ1-2, with D unclear. The CDR3 runs 14 residues. V was cut by 5 bases and J by 7 bases, with 17 bases left in between. The germline V gene has CDR1 MNHEY and CDR2 SMNVEV (reference sequence). The CDR3 reads CASSARERDSGYTF. CDR3 nucleotides: TGTGCCAGCAGTGCCCGGGAAAGGGATTCTGGCTACACCTTC.

V is TRBV28 and J is TRBJ1-1; 11 nucleotides line up with TRBD1. The V gene's germline CDR1 is MDHEN and CDR2 SYDVKM. CDR3 length: 16 residues. With 6 bases clipped from V and 1 base from J, the junction kept 7 bases outside the gene matches. The CDR3 nucleotides read TGTGCCAGCAGCCAAGGCGGGACAGGGGGGAACACTGAAGCTTTCTTT. Its protein is CASSQGGTGGNTEAFF.

V is TRBV7-2 and J is TRBJ2-1, with D hard to call. The germline V gene encodes CDR1 SGHTA and CDR2 FQGNSA. Trimming removed 3 bases from V and 0 bases from J, with 6 bases in between. The CDR3 spans 14 residues. For the CDR3, the DNA is TGTGCCAGCAGCTTTTCTCGCTCCTACAATGAGCAGTTCTTC. Residues: CASSFSRSYNEQFF.

This clone was observed a handful of times. This sample includes further DNA sequences coding for the same CDR3. This sequence joins TRBV2 and TRBJ1-1; D gene ambiguous. Germline CDR1 is SNHLY and CDR2 is FYNNEI. V was trimmed by 4 bases and J by 0 bases, leaving 6 bases between them. The CDR3 is made up of 13 amino acids. The CDR3, as DNA: TGTGCCAGCAGTGCGGAGATGAACACTGAAGCTTTCTTT. As protein: CASSAEMNTEAFF.

With regard to this clone: A read error may account for a junction end that differs from germline. This chain connects TRBV19 to TRBJ1-2; weak D call: TRBD1 (5 bases). This CDR3 region has 16 residues. Germline V gene data show CDR1 as LNHDA and CDR2 as SQIVND (reference sequence). The CDR3 nucleotides are TGTGCCAGTAGTATAGCGCACAGGCTTCCTAAATATGGCTACACCTTC. This codes for CASSIAHRLPKYGYTF.

This chain connects TRBV5-8 to TRBJ2-7, with D tentatively TRBD1 (5 bases). Trimming pared 1 base from V and 5 bases from J, leaving 10 bases between. Germline loops: CDR1 SGHTS, CDR2 YDEGEE. The CDR3 runs to 13 residues. The DNA for the CDR3 is TGTGCCAGCAGCTTGTACCAGGGCAACGAGCAGTACTTC. Its protein product is CASSLYQGNEQYF.

This sequence joins TRBV4-1 and TRBJ1-5, with TRBD1 matching over 7 bases. Germline lookup yields CDR1 MGHRA and CDR2 YSYEKL. The CDR3 runs to 16 residues. The junction had 4 bases not matched to a gene; V was cut back by 1 base and J by 1 base. DNA of the CDR3: TGCGCCAGCAGCCAAGGACAGGGAAGCAGCAATCAGCCCCAGCATTTT. It specifies CASSQGQGSSNQPQHF.

Remarks on this clone: This same CDR3 is encoded by further DNA sequences in the sample. The chain has TRBV9 and TRBJ2-5, with D possibly matching TRBD1 (6 bases). CDR3 length: 14 residues. CDR1 SGDLS and CDR2 YYNGEE come from the germline V gene. V lost 0 bases, J lost 4 bases, and 10 bases lay in between. The CDR3 is CASSVAGVGETQYF. The DNA for the CDR3 is TGTGCCAGCAGCGTAGCAGGGGTAGGAGAGACCCAGTACTTC.

The chain combines TRBV7-3 with TRBJ1-1; no clear D. The CDR3 extends over 18 amino acids. V lost 4 bases, J lost 3 bases, and 24 bases lay in between. Germline lookup yields CDR1 SGHTA and CDR2 FQGTGA. Here the CDR3 DNA reads TGTGCCAGCAGCTCAACCACCCTAGTATGCAGGTCGTACACTGAAGCTTTCTTT. Amino acids: CASSSTTLVCRSYTEAFF.

This rearrangement joins TRBV18 to TRBJ2-3; 14 bases are shared with TRBD2. The CDR3 consists of 18 residues. Trimming cost V 1 base and J 5 bases; bases outside gene matches: 8. Germline values: CDR1 KGHSH, CDR2 LQKENI. The DNA for the CDR3 is TGTGCCAGCTCACCACAGGGACTAGCGGGAGTAAGTGGAGATACGCAGTATTTT. Protein product: CASSPQGLAGVSGDTQYF.

CDR3 sequence (DNA): TGTGCCAGCCGGACAGGCTCCACTGAAGCTTTCTTT. Translated, it gives CASRTGSTEAFF. The chain employs TRBV28 and TRBJ1-1, with TRBD1 identical over 7 bases. The V gene end was trimmed by 8 bases and the J gene end by 4 bases; junction bases not matched to a gene: 4. The V gene's germline CDR1 is MDHEN and CDR2 SYDVKM. The CDR3 sequence is 12 residues long.

V usage is TRBV18 and J usage is TRBJ1-1; possible D gene TRBD1, 5 bases. The germline gives CDR1 KGHSH, CDR2 LQKENI. The CDR3 covers 14 residues. V gave up 3 bases and J gave up 4 bases, with 12 bases separating them. The chain's CDR3 is CASSPPHRITEAFF. The CDR3, as DNA: TGTGCCAGCTCACCCCCGCACAGGATCACTGAAGCTTTCTTT. Based on the CDR3 plus reference TRBV18 and TRBJ1-1, the full variable domain is NAGVMQNPRHLVRRRGQEARLRCSPMKGHSHVYWYRQLPEEGLKFMVYLQKENIIDESGMPKERFSAEFPKEGPSILRIQQVVRGDSAAYFCASSPPHRITEAFFGQGTRLTVV.

This clone has at least ten counts. The V and J genes are TRBV13 and TRBJ2-2; 7 positions match TRBD2. Trimming took 2 bases from V and 0 from J; bases not matched to a gene: 6. This CDR3 comprises 17 residues. The germline gives CDR1 PRHDT, CDR2 FYEKMQ (reference sequence). This chain's CDR3 is CASSLSLADPNTGELFF. The CDR3 DNA sequence: TGTGCCAGCAGCTTAAGTCTAGCGGACCCGAACACCGGGGAGCTGTTTTTT.

The gene calls are TRBV9 and TRBJ1-1, with 7 bases identical to TRBD1. Per germline, CDR1 SGDLS and CDR2 YYNGEE. With V trimmed by 4 bases and J by 6 bases, 18 bases remained unmatched. This CDR3 region has 17 residues. CDR3 residues: CASSPERGGAGFSEAFF. The CDR3 DNA follows: TGTGCCAGCAGCCCAGAGAGAGGGGGCGCCGGGTTCTCTGAAGCTTTCTTT.

The chain combines TRBV15 with TRBJ2-5, with D tentatively TRBD2 (5 bases). The CDR3 runs to 13 residues. Deletions cut 5 bases from V and 1 base from J, with 8 bases between. The germline V gene has CDR1 LNHNV and CDR2 YYDKDF (reference sequence). The chain's CDR3 is CATSRTLQETQYF. The CDR3 DNA reads TGTGCCACCAGCCGGACTCTCCAAGAGACCCAGTACTTC.

The chain links TRBV28 to TRBJ1-1; 12 positions match TRBD1. J was trimmed by 5 bases and V by 6 bases; bases with no gene match: 4. CDR3 length: 14 residues. Germline CDR1 MDHEN, CDR2 SYDVKM. The CDR3 sequence: CASSGTGGGTEAFF. Here the CDR3 DNA reads TGTGCCAGCAGCGGGACAGGGGGCGGAACTGAAGCTTTCTTT.

The V call is TRBV5-8, the J call TRBJ1-5; 8 bases align to TRBD1. V lost 4 bases to trimming and J lost 6 bases; unmatched junction nucleotides: 9. The germline gives CDR1 SGHTS, CDR2 YDEGEE. CDR3 length: 15 amino acids. CDR3: CASSLGGTGLQPQHF. CDR3 DNA sequence: TGTGCCAGCAGCCTCGGGGGGACAGGCCTTCAGCCCCAGCATTTT.

The chain combines TRBV29-1 with TRBJ1-5; D is uncertain. Germline loops: CDR1 SQVTM, CDR2 ANQGSEA. V was pared by 4 bases and J by 3 bases, with 10 bases between. There are 13 residues in the CDR3. The CDR3 DNA sequence: TGCAGCGTTGTTATAGCATCCAATCAGCCCCAGCATTTT. Protein sequence: CSVVIASNQPQHF.

This clone was found a few times. This sample also contains other DNA sequences that code for the same CDR3. CDR3 DNA: TGTGCCAGCTCACCACCGGGGGGCCCGAACACCGGGGAGCTGTTTTTT. It translates to CASSPPGGPNTGELFF. The chain employs TRBV18 and TRBJ2-2; TRBD1 or TRBD2 may be the D gene (6 bases each). Trimming removed 0 bases at V and 0 bases at J, with 8 bases between. CDR3 length: 16 amino acids. In germline, CDR1 is KGHSH, CDR2 LQKENI.

This chain links TRBV23-1 with TRBJ2-4; 8 bases are a match to TRBD1. TRBV23-1 falls under the ORF class, with uncertain function. The J segment lost 0 bases and the V segment lost 7 bases, leaving 5 bases of the junction unmatched. The CDR3 totals 15 residues. The CDR3 reads CASIQGARAKNIQYF. As DNA, the CDR3 is TGCGCCAGCATTCAGGGGGCGCGAGCCAAAAACATTCAGTACTTC.

The V and J genes are TRBV19 and TRBJ2-1; 13 bases map to TRBD2. Trimming cost V 3 bases and J 5 bases; bases outside gene matches: 10. The CDR3 is 18 residues long. CDR1 is LNHDA, CDR2 SQIVND, per germline (reference sequence). The chain's CDR3 is CASSIVVTSGRRDNEQFF. The CDR3 DNA sequence: TGTGCCAGTAGTATTGTAGTGACTAGCGGGAGGAGGGACAATGAGCAGTTCTTC. Full variable domain (rest looked up from reference TRBV19 and TRBJ2-1): DGGITQSPKYLFRKEGQNVTLSCEQNLNHDAMYWYRQDPGQGLRLIYYSQIVNDFQKGDIAEGYSVSREKKESFPLTVTSAQKNPTAFYLCASSIVVTSGRRDNEQFFGPGTRLTVL.

V gene TRBV7-2 combines with J gene TRBJ2-7; 9 nucleotides line up with TRBD1. CDR1 and CDR2 from the germline V gene are SGHTA and FQGNSA. CDR3 length: 13 residues. The trim removed 7 bases at V and 3 bases at J, leaving 4 bases unmatched. CDR3 nucleotides: TGTGCCAGCACCGCGGGACAGGGCTACGAGCAGTACTTC. Residues: CASTAGQGYEQYF.

V and J are TRBV15 and TRBJ2-7, with TRBD1 as a possible D gene (5 bases). Germline-derived CDR1 and CDR2 are LNHNV and YYDKDF (reference sequence). CDR3 size: 15 residues. The V and J ends lost 4 bases and 3 bases respectively, with 16 bases between them. CDR3 bases: TGTGCCACCAGCACATCCCGTCGTCAGGGCTACGAGCAGTACTTC. Residues: CATSTSRRQGYEQYF.

This rearrangement joins TRBV5-1 to TRBJ2-7; TRBD1 agrees at 9 bases. The CDR3 spans 14 residues. CDR1 is SGHRS and CDR2 is YFSETQ in the germline V gene. Trimming cost V 3 bases and J 5 bases; bases outside gene matches: 6. This CDR3 reads CASSSGTGFNEQYF. The CDR3 region has the DNA TGCGCCAGCAGCTCCGGGACAGGGTTCAACGAGCAGTACTTC.

This clone was counted once. The rearrangement uses TRBV5-1 and TRBJ1-4; weak D call: TRBD1 (5 bases). The germline V gene encodes CDR1 SGHRS and CDR2 YFSETQ. The length of the CDR3 is 15 residues. Between the trimmed V and J ends, which lost 4 bases and 5 bases, there was a span of 15 bases. CDR3 sequence: CASSSTGTGNEKLFF. In nucleotides, the CDR3 is TGCGCCAGCAGCAGCACCGGGACGGGAAATGAAAAACTGTTTTTT. Complete variable domain (other parts from reference TRBV5-1 and TRBJ1-4): KAGVTQTPRYLIKTRGQQVTLSCSPISGHRSVSWYQQTPGQGLQFLFEYFSETQRNKGNFPGRFSGRQFSNSRSEMNVSTLELGDSALYLCASSSTGTGNEKLFFGSGTQLSVL.